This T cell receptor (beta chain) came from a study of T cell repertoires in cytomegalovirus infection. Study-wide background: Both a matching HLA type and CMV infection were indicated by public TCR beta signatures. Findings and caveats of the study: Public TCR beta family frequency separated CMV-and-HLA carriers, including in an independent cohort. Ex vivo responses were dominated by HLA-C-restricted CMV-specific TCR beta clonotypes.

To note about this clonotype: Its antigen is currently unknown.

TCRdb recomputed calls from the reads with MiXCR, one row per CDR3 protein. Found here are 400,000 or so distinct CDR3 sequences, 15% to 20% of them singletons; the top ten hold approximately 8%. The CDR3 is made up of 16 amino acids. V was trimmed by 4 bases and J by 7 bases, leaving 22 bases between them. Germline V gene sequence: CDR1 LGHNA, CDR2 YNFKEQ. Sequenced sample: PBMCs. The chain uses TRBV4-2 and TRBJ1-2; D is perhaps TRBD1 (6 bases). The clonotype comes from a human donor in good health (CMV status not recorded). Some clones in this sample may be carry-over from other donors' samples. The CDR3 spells CASSPIPRGQLGGYTF. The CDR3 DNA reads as TGTGCCAGCAGCCCGATCCCCCGAGGACAGCTCGGTGGCTACACCTTC.